The 2 T cell receptor beta chains below were found in one sample sequenced in a study of blood T cell repertoires in COVID-19. Generated by immunoSEQ multiplex PCR, the TCRdb table keeps only in-frame clones and is missing some. The table includes under 100,000 clones, about 90% detected once. Sequenced: peripheral blood. All receptors come from a man aged 45 to 65 with active COVID-19.

The chain has TRBV28 and TRBJ1-4, with 11 bases fitting TRBD1. J gave up 0 bases and V 9 bases, and 6 bases lay outside the gene matches. CDR1 MDHEN and CDR2 SYDVKM come from the germline V gene. The CDR3 is made up of 16 amino acids. CDR3 amino acids: CASGTGGFATNEKLFF. CDR3 in DNA: TGTGCCAGTGGGACAGGGGGTTTTGCAACTAATGAAAAACTGTTTTTT.

This chain uses TRBV27 with TRBJ2-7; 8 nucleotides align to TRBD1. V was clipped by 4 bases and J by 0 bases; unmatched bases: 11. CDR1 is MNHEY, CDR2 SMNVEV, per germline (reference sequence). The CDR3 length is 17 residues. The CDR3 DNA sequence: TGTGCCAGCAGTTCTCAGGGGGCCATTTCAAGCTCCTACGAGCAGTACTTC. As protein: CASSSQGAISSSYEQYF.